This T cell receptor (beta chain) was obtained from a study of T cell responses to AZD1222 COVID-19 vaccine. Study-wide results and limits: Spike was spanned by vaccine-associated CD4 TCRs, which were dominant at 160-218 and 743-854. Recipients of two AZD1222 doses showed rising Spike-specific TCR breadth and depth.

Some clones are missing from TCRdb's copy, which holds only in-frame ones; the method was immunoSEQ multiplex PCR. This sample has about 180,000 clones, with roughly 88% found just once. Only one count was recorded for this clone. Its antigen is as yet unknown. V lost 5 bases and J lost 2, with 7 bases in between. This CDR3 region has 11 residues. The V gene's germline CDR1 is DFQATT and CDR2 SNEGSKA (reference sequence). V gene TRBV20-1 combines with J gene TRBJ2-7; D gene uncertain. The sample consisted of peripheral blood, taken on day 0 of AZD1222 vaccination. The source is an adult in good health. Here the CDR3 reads CSALGTYEQYF. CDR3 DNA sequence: TGCAGTGCTCTAGGAACCTACGAGCAGTACTTC.